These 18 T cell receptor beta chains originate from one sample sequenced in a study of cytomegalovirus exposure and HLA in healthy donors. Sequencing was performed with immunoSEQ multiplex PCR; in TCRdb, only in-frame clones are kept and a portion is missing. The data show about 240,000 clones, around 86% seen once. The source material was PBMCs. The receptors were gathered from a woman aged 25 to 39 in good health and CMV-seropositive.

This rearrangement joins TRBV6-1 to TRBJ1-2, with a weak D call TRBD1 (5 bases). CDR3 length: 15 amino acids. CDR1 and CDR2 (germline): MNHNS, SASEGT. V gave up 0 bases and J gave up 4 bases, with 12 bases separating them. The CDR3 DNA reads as TGTGCCAGCAGTGAAGCATGGGGCCGGATCTATGGCTACACCTTC. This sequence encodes CASSEAWGRIYGYTF.

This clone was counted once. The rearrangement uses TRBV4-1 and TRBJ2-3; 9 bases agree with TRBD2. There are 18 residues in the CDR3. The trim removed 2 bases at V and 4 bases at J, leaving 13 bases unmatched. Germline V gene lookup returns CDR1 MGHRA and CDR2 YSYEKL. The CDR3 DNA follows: TGCGCCAGCAGCCAAAGTTTAGTAGCGGGAGTTGGCGCAGATACGCAGTATTTT. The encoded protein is CASSQSLVAGVGADTQYF.

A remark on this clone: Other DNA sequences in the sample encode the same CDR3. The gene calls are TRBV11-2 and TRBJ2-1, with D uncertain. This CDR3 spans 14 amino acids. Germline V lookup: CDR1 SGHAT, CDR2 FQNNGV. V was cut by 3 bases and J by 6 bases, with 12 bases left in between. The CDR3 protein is CASSFLGALNEQFF. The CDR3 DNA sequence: TGTGCCAGCAGCTTCCTCGGAGCTCTCAATGAGCAGTTCTTC.

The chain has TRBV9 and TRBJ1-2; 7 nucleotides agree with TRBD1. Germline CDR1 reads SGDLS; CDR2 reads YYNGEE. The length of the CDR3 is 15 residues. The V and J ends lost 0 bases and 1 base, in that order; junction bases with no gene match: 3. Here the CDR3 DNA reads TGTGCCAGCAGCGTAGAAGGACAGGTTAACTATGGCTACACCTTC. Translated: CASSVEGQVNYGYTF.

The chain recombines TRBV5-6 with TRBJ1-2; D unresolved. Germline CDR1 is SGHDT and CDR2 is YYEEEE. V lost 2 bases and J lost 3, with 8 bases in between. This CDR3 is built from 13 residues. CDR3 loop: CASSFYGDYGYTF. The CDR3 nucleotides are TGTGCCAGCAGCTTCTACGGGGACTATGGCTACACCTTC.

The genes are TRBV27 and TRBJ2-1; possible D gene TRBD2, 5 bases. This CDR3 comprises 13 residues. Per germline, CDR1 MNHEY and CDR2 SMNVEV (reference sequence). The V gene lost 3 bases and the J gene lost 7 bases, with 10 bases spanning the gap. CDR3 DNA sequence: TGTGCCAGCAGTTTTACTAGTCGGAATGAGCAGTTCTTC. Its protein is CASSFTSRNEQFF.

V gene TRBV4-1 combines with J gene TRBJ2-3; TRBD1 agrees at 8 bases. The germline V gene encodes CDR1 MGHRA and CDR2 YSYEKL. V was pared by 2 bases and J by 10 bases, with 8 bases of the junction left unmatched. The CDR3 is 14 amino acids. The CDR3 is CASSQPGQVRAQYF. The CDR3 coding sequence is TGCGCCAGCAGCCAACCGGGACAGGTCCGGGCGCAGTATTTT.

CDR3 sequence: CASIRKDRGVVETQYF. The CDR3 DNA follows: TGTGCCAGCATTCGAAAAGACAGGGGTGTGGTGGAGACCCAGTACTTC. The chain uses TRBV2 and TRBJ2-5; 8 bases align to TRBD1. The junction had 15 bases not matched to a gene; V was cut back by 7 bases and J by 5 bases. The CDR3 runs to 16 residues. CDR1 and CDR2 from the germline V gene are SNHLY and FYNNEI.

The CDR3 is CASTTAGDSDTQYF. The CDR3 DNA reads as TGTGCCAGCACTACAGCGGGAGATTCGGATACGCAGTATTTT. The chain carries TRBV28 and TRBJ2-3, with 8 bases that match TRBD2. V was pared by 7 bases and J by 6 bases, with 9 bases of the junction left unmatched. Germline loops: CDR1 MDHEN, CDR2 SYDVKM. The CDR3 is made up of 14 amino acids.

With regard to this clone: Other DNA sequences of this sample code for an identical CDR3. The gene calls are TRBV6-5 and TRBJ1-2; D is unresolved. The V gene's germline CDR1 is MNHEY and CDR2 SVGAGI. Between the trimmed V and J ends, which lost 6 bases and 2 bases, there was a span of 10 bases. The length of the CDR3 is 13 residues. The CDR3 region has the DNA TGTGCCAGCAGCCTCGGTTTAAACTATGGCTACACCTTC. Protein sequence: CASSLGLNYGYTF.

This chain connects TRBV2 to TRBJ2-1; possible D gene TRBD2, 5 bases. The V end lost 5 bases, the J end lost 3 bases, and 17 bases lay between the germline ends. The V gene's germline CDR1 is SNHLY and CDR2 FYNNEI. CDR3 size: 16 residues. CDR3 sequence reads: CASSLSLAVVYNEQFF. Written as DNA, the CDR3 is TGTGCCAGCAGTTTATCCCTAGCAGTGGTCTACAATGAGCAGTTCTTC.

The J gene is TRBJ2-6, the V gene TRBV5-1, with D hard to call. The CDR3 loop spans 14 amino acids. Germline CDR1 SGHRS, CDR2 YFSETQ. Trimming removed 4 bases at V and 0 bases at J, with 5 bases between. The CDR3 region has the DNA TGCGCCAGCAGCCCCAACTCTGGGGCCAACGTCCTGACTTTC. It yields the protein CASSPNSGANVLTF.

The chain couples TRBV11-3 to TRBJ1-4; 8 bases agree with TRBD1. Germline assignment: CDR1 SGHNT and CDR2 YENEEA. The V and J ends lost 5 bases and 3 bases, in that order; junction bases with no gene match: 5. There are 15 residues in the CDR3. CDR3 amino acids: CASSPRQGSNEKLFF. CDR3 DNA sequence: TGTGCCAGCAGCCCCCGACAGGGGTCTAATGAAAAACTGTTTTTT.

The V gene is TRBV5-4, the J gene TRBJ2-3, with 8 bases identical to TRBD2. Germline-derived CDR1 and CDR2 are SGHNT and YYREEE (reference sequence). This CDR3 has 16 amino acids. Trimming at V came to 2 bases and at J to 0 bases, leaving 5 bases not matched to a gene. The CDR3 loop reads CASSLAGALSTDTQYF. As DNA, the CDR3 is TGTGCCAGCAGCTTAGCGGGGGCCCTGAGCACAGATACGCAGTATTTT.

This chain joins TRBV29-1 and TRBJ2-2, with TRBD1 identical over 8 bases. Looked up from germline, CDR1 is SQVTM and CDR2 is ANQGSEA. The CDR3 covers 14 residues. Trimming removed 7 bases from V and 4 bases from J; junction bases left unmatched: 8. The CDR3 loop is CSARGTGGTGELFF. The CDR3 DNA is TGCAGCGCCCGAGGAACAGGGGGCACCGGGGAGCTGTTTTTT.

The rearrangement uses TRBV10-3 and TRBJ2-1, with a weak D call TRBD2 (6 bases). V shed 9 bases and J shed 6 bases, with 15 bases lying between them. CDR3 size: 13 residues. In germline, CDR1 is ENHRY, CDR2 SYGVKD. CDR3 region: CAIRLAGSNEQFF. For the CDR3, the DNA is TGTGCCATTCGTCTGGCGGGATCCAATGAGCAGTTCTTC.

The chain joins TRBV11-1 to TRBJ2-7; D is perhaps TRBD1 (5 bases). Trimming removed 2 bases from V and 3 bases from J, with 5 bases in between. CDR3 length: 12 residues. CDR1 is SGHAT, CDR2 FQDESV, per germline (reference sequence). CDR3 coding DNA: TGTGCCAGCAGCTTACAGGGCTACGAGCAGTACTTC. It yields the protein CASSLQGYEQYF.

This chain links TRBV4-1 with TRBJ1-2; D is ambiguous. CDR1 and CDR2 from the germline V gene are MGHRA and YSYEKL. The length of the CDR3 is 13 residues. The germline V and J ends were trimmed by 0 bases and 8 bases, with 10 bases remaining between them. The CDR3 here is CASSQELVRGYTF. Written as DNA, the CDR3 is TGCGCCAGCAGCCAAGAGTTGGTACGGGGCTACACCTTC.